These 4 T cell receptor beta chains share one sample of origin, sequenced in a study of radiation and T cells in renal cell carcinoma. Sequenced by immunoSEQ multiplex PCR; TCRdb stores in-frame clones only, minus some. The sample carries about 77,000 clones, approximately 82% recorded once. This sample's time point: blood 4 weeks post-SBRT, at nephrectomy. Described treatment: 15 Gy SBRT to primary tumor, nephrectomy 4 weeks later. The source material was blood, sampled from a patient whose treatment included radiotherapy and nephrectomy. These receptors came from a woman aged 60 to 75 with renal cell carcinoma.

This rearrangement joins TRBV6-6 to TRBJ1-5; 7 bases match TRBD1. This CDR3 comprises 15 residues. The junction had 4 bases not matched to a gene; V was cut back by 2 bases and J by 3 bases. Germline loops: CDR1 MNHNY, CDR2 SVGAGI (reference sequence). CDR3 in amino acids: CASSYTGQVNQPQHF. The CDR3 nucleotides are TGTGCCAGCAGTTACACCGGACAGGTCAATCAGCCCCAGCATTTT.

The chain combines TRBV6-1 with TRBJ1-1; TRBD1 is a possible D gene (5 bases). The germline CDR1 and CDR2 sequences are MNHNS and SASEGT. Trimming removed 11 bases from V and 9 bases from J, with 22 bases in between. This CDR3 has 13 amino acids. The DNA for the CDR3 is TGTGCCGCGGCGGAGGGAGGGGTTCGTAAAGCTTTCTTT. Protein product: CAAAEGGVRKAFF.

In this sample, this clone turned up a few times. The chain couples TRBV27 to TRBJ2-2, with 11 bases matching TRBD2. V shed 1 base and J 3 bases; nucleotides not matched to a gene: 1. Germline V CDR1 and CDR2: MNHEY, SMNVEV (reference sequence). The CDR3 has 16 amino acids. Written as DNA, the CDR3 is TGTGCCAGCAGTTTATTAGCGGGAGGGTACACCGGGGAGCTGTTTTTT. This translates into CASSLLAGGYTGELFF.

This sequence joins TRBV5-1 and TRBJ1-1, with a weak D call TRBD1 (6 bases). The V gene lost 6 bases and the J gene lost 6 bases, with 15 bases spanning the gap. The length of the CDR3 is 13 residues. Germline CDR1 is SGHRS and CDR2 is YFSETQ. Here the CDR3 reads CASIGGKGPEAFF. CDR3 DNA sequence: TGCGCCAGCATAGGGGGGAAAGGTCCTGAAGCTTTCTTT.